These 22 T cell receptor beta chains share one sample of origin, sequenced in a study of blood T cell repertoires in COVID-19 (dated by TCRdb to about 2020). The library came from the immunoSEQ multiplex PCR assay. TCRdb re-hosts the immuneACCESS table, in-frame sequences only. Its copies lack some clones; in the studies checked, an unresolved V gene accounts for under half of them, and the cause for the rest is not known. This sample holds about 120,000 clones; 70% to 85% were observed only once. The ten largest clones take up 2.5% to 3% of the sample. The sample consisted of peripheral blood. The receptors here all came from a man between 45 and 60 years old with acute or convalescent COVID-19.

The chain carries TRBV24-1 and TRBJ1-5, with TRBD1 matching 9 bases. The germline V gene has CDR1 KGHDR and CDR2 SFDVKD. J gave up 5 bases and V 4 bases, and 8 bases lay outside the gene matches. CDR3 size: 16 residues. DNA of the CDR3: TGTGCCACCAGTGACCCTGACAGGGGGATCGATCAGCCCCAGCATTTT. Translation: CATSDPDRGIDQPQHF.

With regard to this clone: This same CDR3 is encoded by further DNA sequences in the sample. The V call is TRBV9, the J call TRBJ2-1, with D hard to call. CDR3 length: 15 residues. Germline V gene lookup returns CDR1 SGDLS and CDR2 YYNGEE. V shed 0 bases and J shed 0 bases, with 7 bases lying between them. The CDR3: CASSVGASSYNEQFF. The DNA of the CDR3 is TGTGCCAGCAGCGTAGGGGCGAGCTCCTACAATGAGCAGTTCTTC.

The rearrangement uses TRBV6-1 and TRBJ1-5; D is unresolved. The CDR3 runs to 14 residues. Germline CDR1 MNHNS, CDR2 SASEGT. The V end lost 2 bases, the J end lost 0 bases, and 5 bases lay between the germline ends. The DNA of the CDR3 is TGTGCCAGCAGTGAATTCAATAGCAATCAGCCCCAGCATTTT. This encodes CASSEFNSNQPQHF.

This clone was recorded a few times. This chain links TRBV7-6 with TRBJ2-3, with 12 nucleotides matching TRBD2. J lost 4 bases, V lost 5 bases, and 10 bases had no gene match. Germline V gives CDR1 SGHVS, CDR2 FNYEAQ. This CDR3 comprises 17 residues. The DNA of the CDR3 is TGTGCCAGCAGCCGCGGACTAGCGGGAACACGGGCAGATACGCAGTATTTT. It encodes CASSRGLAGTRADTQYF.

The gene calls are TRBV15 and TRBJ2-5; no definite D call. Trimming pared 0 bases from V and 4 bases from J, leaving 6 bases between. Per germline, CDR1 LNHNV and CDR2 YYDKDF (reference sequence). The length of the CDR3 is 13 residues. CDR3 region: CATSRDGRETQYF. Written as DNA, the CDR3 is TGTGCCACCAGCAGAGATGGGCGAGAGACCCAGTACTTC.

V gene TRBV7-8 combines with J gene TRBJ2-2; 9 bases are a match to TRBD2. V gave up 5 bases and J gave up 1 base; unmatched junction bases: 5. Germline CDR1 is SGHVS and CDR2 is FQNEAQ. The CDR3 is 16 residues long. As DNA, the CDR3 is TGTGCCAGCAGCCTAACGACTAGCGGGAACACCGGGGAGCTGTTTTTT. This codes for CASSLTTSGNTGELFF.

The genes are TRBV19 and TRBJ2-2; D unclear. Trimming took off 7 bases at V and 0 bases at J, with 9 bases between the two ends. The germline V gene has CDR1 LNHDA and CDR2 SQIVND (reference sequence). The CDR3 is 14 amino acids. The CDR3: CASNRVANTGELFF. The CDR3 DNA sequence: TGTGCCAGTAACCGGGTAGCGAACACCGGGGAGCTGTTTTTT.

This clone was seen a single time. This chain links TRBV27 with TRBJ2-3; 9 positions match TRBD1. The V and J ends lost 4 bases and 3 bases, in that order; junction bases with no gene match: 5. The CDR3 is 15 amino acids. The V gene's germline CDR1 is MNHEY and CDR2 SMNVEV (reference sequence). Here the CDR3 reads CASSSRQGGTDTQYF. CDR3 DNA: TGTGCCAGCAGTTCGCGACAGGGGGGTACAGATACGCAGTATTTT.

The V call is TRBV27, the J call TRBJ2-1, with D perhaps matching TRBD1 (6 bases). The V end was cut by 2 bases, the J end by 4 bases, with 9 bases between. The CDR3 has 14 residues. Germline V gene lookup returns CDR1 MNHEY and CDR2 SMNVEV (reference sequence). In DNA, the CDR3 is TGTGCCAGCAGTTTACGGACAGATTACAATGAGCAGTTCTTC. It is translated as CASSLRTDYNEQFF.

This clone was seen a few times. The chain is built from TRBV29-1 and TRBJ2-1; TRBD1 might be the D (5 bases). Germline assignment: CDR1 SQVTM and CDR2 ANQGSEA. CDR3 length: 14 amino acids. V was cut by 6 bases and J by 6 bases, with 18 bases left in between. In nucleotides, the CDR3 is TGCAGCGTCGTCCTGGACACGAGGCCCAATGAGCAGTTCTTC. Its protein product is CSVVLDTRPNEQFF.

The chain links TRBV5-6 to TRBJ2-2, with TRBD1 as a possible D gene (6 bases). V lost 4 bases and J lost 0, with 10 bases in between. The CDR3 consists of 15 residues. Per germline, CDR1 SGHDT and CDR2 YYEEEE. The CDR3 bases are TGTGCCAGCAGCCCGGGGACAACGAACACCGGGGAGCTGTTTTTT. The encoded protein is CASSPGTTNTGELFF.

This chain joins TRBV2 and TRBJ2-7, with a possible D match to TRBD1 (5 bases). The CDR3 contains 16 residues. From germline, CDR1 is SNHLY and CDR2 FYNNEI. V was pared by 6 bases and J by 3 bases, with 21 bases between. The CDR3, as DNA: TGTGCCAGCAGACCAGGGTTGTTATTGATAATCTACGAGCAGTACTTC. Its translation is CASRPGLLLIIYEQYF.

The genes are TRBV3-1 (or the pseudogene TRBV3-2) and TRBJ2-3; the match to TRBD2 covers 8 bases. The trim removed 3 bases at V and 8 bases at J, leaving 10 bases unmatched. Per the germline V gene, CDR1 is LGHDT and CDR2 is YNNKEL (reference sequence). This CDR3 spans 15 amino acids. The CDR3 nucleotides are TGTGCCAGCAGCCAGGACCCGGGACTAGATACTACGCAGTATTTT. Translated, it gives CASSQDPGLDTTQYF.

CDR3: CASSVLAGGFEQFF. CDR3 DNA sequence: TGTGCCAGCAGTGTCCTAGCGGGGGGATTTGAGCAGTTCTTC. V gene TRBV2 combines with J gene TRBJ2-1; 11 bases line up with TRBD2. Germline CDR1 is SNHLY and CDR2 is FYNNEI. After removal of 4 bases from V and 9 bases from J, the junction contained 5 bases not matched to a gene. The CDR3 has 14 residues. Full variable domain (missing parts from reference TRBV2 and TRBJ2-1): EPEVTQTPSHQVTQMGQEVILRCVPISNHLYFYWYRQILGQKVEFLVSFYNNEISEKSEIFDDQFSVERPDGSNFTLKIRSTKLEDSAMYFCASSVLAGGFEQFFGPGTRLTVL.

The chain joins TRBV6-5 to TRBJ2-5; D may be TRBD2 (5 bases). In germline, CDR1 is MNHEY, CDR2 SVGAGI. V was trimmed by 8 bases and J by 1 base, leaving 14 bases between them. This CDR3 is built from 14 residues. CDR3 residues: CASGSDWTQETQYF. In nucleotides, the CDR3 is TGTGCCAGCGGATCGGACTGGACCCAAGAGACCCAGTACTTC.

The V and J genes are TRBV4-2 and TRBJ1-3; 7 nucleotides match TRBD1. CDR1 and CDR2 from the germline V gene are LGHNA and YNFKEQ. The V gene end was trimmed by 1 base and the J gene end by 5 bases; junction bases not matched to a gene: 11. The CDR3 has 17 amino acids. The CDR3 nucleotides are TGTGCCAGCAGCCAAGCAGGAATCGGGACAGTCAGAAACACCATATATTTT. It codes for CASSQAGIGTVRNTIYF.

This chain joins TRBV14 and TRBJ2-5; TRBD1 matches 12 bases. With 1 base clipped from V and 5 bases from J, the junction kept 14 bases outside the gene matches. CDR1 is SGHDN and CDR2 is FVKESK in the germline V gene. This CDR3 is built from 19 residues. Here the CDR3 reads CASSQVISRGQGALETQYF. CDR3 in DNA: TGTGCCAGCAGCCAAGTTATTTCCCGGGGACAGGGGGCTTTGGAGACCCAGTACTTC.

The rearrangement joins TRBV21-1 to TRBJ2-5; the table calls TRBD2, which could not be checked here. TRBV21-1 is labeled a pseudogene. This CDR3 is built from 12 residues. The CDR3 nucleotides are TGTGCCAGCAGGAAAAGAGCAGAGACCCAGTACTTC. Translated, it gives CASRKRAETQYF.

The chain carries TRBV27 and TRBJ2-5; D is undetermined. CDR3 length equals 17 residues. V dropped 3 bases and J dropped 0 bases, with 17 bases sitting between them. The germline gives CDR1 MNHEY, CDR2 SMNVEV (reference sequence). DNA for the CDR3: TGTGCCAGCAGTTTTAGACTCGGGTCGGAGTACCAAGAGACCCAGTACTTC. This codes for CASSFRLGSEYQETQYF.

The chain recombines TRBV28 with TRBJ2-1; TRBD2 matches at 7 bases. With 3 bases clipped from V and 6 bases from J, the junction kept 8 bases outside the gene matches. In germline, CDR1 is MDHEN, CDR2 SYDVKM. CDR3 length: 15 amino acids. The CDR3 region is CASSFRAGVINEQFF. Here the CDR3 DNA reads TGTGCCAGCAGTTTCCGGGCGGGAGTTATCAATGAGCAGTTCTTC. Using reference TRBV28 and TRBJ2-1 for the parts outside the CDR3, the full variable domain is DVKVTQSSRYLVKRTGEKVFLECVQDMDHENMFWYRQDPGLGLRLIYFSYDVKMKEKGDIPEGYSVSREKKERFSLILESASTNQTSMYLCASSFRAGVINEQFFGPGTRLTVL.

This chain links TRBV7-2 with TRBJ2-7; tentative D call: TRBD2 (5 bases). V lost 1 base to trimming and J lost 5 bases, with 12 bases between them. Germline CDR1 reads SGHTA; CDR2 reads FQGNSA. The CDR3 consists of 14 residues. CDR3 sequence: CASSLEGRWDEQYF. CDR3 bases: TGTGCCAGCAGCTTAGAAGGGAGATGGGACGAGCAGTACTTC.

The rearrangement uses TRBV28 and TRBJ1-4; D remains ambiguous. Germline V CDR1 and CDR2: MDHEN, SYDVKM. The V and J ends lost 6 bases and 0 bases respectively, with 17 bases between them. The CDR3 totals 17 residues. CDR3 nucleotides: TGTGCCAGCAGGATGGCTGCGGAATTTCCAACTAATGAAAAACTGTTTTTT. This codes for CASRMAAEFPTNEKLFF.